These T cell receptor beta chains were read from a single sample in a study of T cell changes during pregnancy in multiple sclerosis. Profiled with immunoSEQ multiplex PCR; TCRdb holds only in-frame clones, not every one. The table lists around 78,000 clones, 93% of them singletons. The sample consisted of peripheral blood, taken in the second trimester of pregnancy. These receptors were taken from a female donor with multiple sclerosis, enrolled in a pregnancy study. Both conserved end residues are part of each CDR3. D genes are given only for firm matches. A clone size is listed for some rows: how often the clone was seen (once, few, many), or a class if it is expanded.

-	TRBJ1-1	TRBD1	TRBV9	TGTGCCAGCAGCGTGGACAGGCCAAACACTGAAGCTTTCTTT	CASSVDRPNTEAFF
-	TRBJ2-7	-	TRBV11-2	TGTGCCAGCAGCTTAGAGCGGGGACGCGAGCAGTACTTC	CASSLERGREQYF
-	TRBJ2-7	-	TRBV10-2	TGCGCCAGCAGGCCTTCTGGCCCGGGTGAGCAGTACTTC	CASRPSGPGEQYF
-	TRBJ2-2	TRBD1	TRBV19	TGTGCCAGTAGTAGCCCGGGACAGCCCACCGGGGAGCTGTTTTTT	CASSSPGQPTGELFF
-	TRBJ1-1	TRBD1	TRBV2	TGTGCCAGCAGTGAAGTCGGGACAGGAAGAATGAACACTGAAGCTTTCTTT	CASSEVGTGRMNTEAFF
-	TRBJ2-5	-	TRBV5-1	TGCGCCAGCAGCCGGGGGACCCAAGAGACCCAGTACTTC	CASSRGTQETQYF
-	TRBJ2-7	-	TRBV6-4	TGTGCCAGCAGTGCCAACGAGGCAGCCGAGCAGTACTTC	CASSANEAAEQYF
-	TRBJ1-1	-	TRBV19	TGTGCCAGTAGCGAACAGAGGAACACTGAAGCTTTCTTT	CASSEQRNTEAFF
-	TRBJ1-1	-	TRBV5-4	TGTGCCAGCAGCGATGGAAAACAGGGCCCTGAAGCTTTCTTT	CASSDGKQGPEAFF
once	TRBJ2-3	TRBD2	TRBV10-3	TGTGCCATCAGCGATCCGTCTGGCGGGGGGGTCTCAGATACGCAGTATTTT	CAISDPSGGGVSDTQYF
-	TRBJ2-7	-	TRBV7-6	TGTGCCAGCAGCCCGGAGGACTCGACTTACGAGCAGTACTTC	CASSPEDSTYEQYF
-	TRBJ1-2	TRBD1	TRBV27	TGTGCCAGCAGTTTATCCAGGGGGGCGGGGGGAGGCTACACCTTC	CASSLSRGAGGGYTF
-	TRBJ1-3	-	TRBV7-9	TGTGCCAGCAGTTCCCTAGGAAACACCATATATTTT	CASSSLGNTIYF
-	TRBJ2-3	TRBD2	TRBV5-1	TGCGCCAGCAGCTTACGGGGGGTCGGCACAGATACGCAGTATTTT	CASSLRGVGTDTQYF
once	TRBJ1-5	-	TRBV30	TGTGCCTGGAGTTCAGGGATTTTCGACAATCAGCCCCAGCATTTT	CAWSSGIFDNQPQHF
-	TRBJ1-4	TRBD1	TRBV5-4	TGTGCCAGCAGCCCAGGACAGGGGGCCCGGCAGAGAGAAAAACTGTTTTTT	CASSPGQGARQREKLFF
-	TRBJ2-2	-	TRBV6-5	TGTGCCAGCGGCGTCCAGGGCGATACCGGGGAGCTGTTTTTT	CASGVQGDTGELFF
-	TRBJ2-5	-	TRBV18	TGTGCCAGCTCACCGATGGGGGCAGGAGAGACCCAGTACTTC	CASSPMGAGETQYF
-	TRBJ1-2	TRBD1	TRBV29-1	TGCAGCGTTGAAGTGAGGGGACAGGGGAGGGACTATGGCTACACCTTC	CSVEVRGQGRDYGYTF
-	TRBJ1-1	-	TRBV7-8	TGTGCCAGCAGCGACTCAGTGGAGGCTTTCTTT	CASSDSVEAFF
-	TRBJ2-1	TRBD2	TRBV7-2	TGTGCCAGCAGCGCCACCGGGACTAGAGATGAGCAGTTCTTC	CASSATGTRDEQFF
-	TRBJ1-5	-	TRBV10-2	TGCGCCAGCAGTGGCTGGGCAGAGGGTGGCAATCAGCCCCAGCATTTT	CASSGWAEGGNQPQHF
-	TRBJ2-7	-	TRBV13	TGTGCCAGCAGCTTAGGTAGTGTCTCCTACGAGCAGTACTTC	CASSLGSVSYEQYF
-	TRBJ2-6	-	TRBV19	TGTGCCAGTAGTATCAGAGGGGGTTCCGGGGCCAACGTCCTGACTTTC	CASSIRGGSGANVLTF
-	TRBJ2-2	-	TRBV7-2	TGTGCCAGCAGCTTTAAGGCGGGGGCTATCGCCGGGGAGCTGTTTTTT	CASSFKAGAIAGELFF
-	TRBJ1-4	-	TRBV9	TGTGCCAGCAGCCCCCCCCCGGCGGGCCAGGGGAAACTGTTTTTT	CASSPPPAGQGKLFF
-	TRBJ2-7	-	TRBV30	TGTGCCTGGACGAACAGGGCCGAGCAGTACTTC	CAWTNRAEQYF
-	TRBJ1-1	TRBD1	TRBV27	TGTGCCAGCAGCCAGGGGGCGGACCCAGATCTAGACACTGAAGCTTTCTTT	CASSQGADPDLDTEAFF
-	TRBJ1-2	-	TRBV29-1	TGCAGCGTTGGGACAGATACTAACTATGGCTACACCTTC	CSVGTDTNYGYTF